This T cell receptor beta chain appears in the sequencing data of a study of T cells in Graves' hyperthyroidism and ophthalmopathy. The CDR3 extends over 17 amino acids. Trimming took 3 bases from V and 0 from J, leaving 15 bases between them. Per the germline V gene, CDR1 is MDHEN and CDR2 is SYDVKM. For Graves' hyperthyroidism to be stable, ophthalmopathy could not progress within 18 months. Patients aged 18 to 65 had newly diagnosed hyperthyroidism of under 2 months' duration. Amplification targeted TCR beta CDR3 regions from RNA transcripts. HTBI primers were used for first-round RT-PCR of the TCR CDR3. Using its own MiXCR run on the multiplex PCR reads, TCRdb lists one record per CDR3 protein. The data show approximately 400,000 distinct CDR3 sequences, around a quarter seen once.

The sample consisted of blood. The receptor was isolated from a man aged 50-60 years with Graves' hyperthyroidism. V gene TRBV28 combines with J gene TRBJ1-5; no definite D call. CDR3 sequence (DNA): TGTGCCAGCAGTTTCCGAGGCTTAGGCTATAGCAATCAGCCCCAGCATTTT. This translates into CASSFRGLGYSNQPQHF.